These 8 T cell receptor beta chains were all obtained from the same sample, sequenced in a study of CD8+ T cells in alopecia areata. The authors extracted RNA and reverse transcribed it into cDNA as the sequencing template. The protocol was immunoSEQ multiplex PCR, while the TCRdb copy is restricted to in-frame clones and leaves out a portion. The profile shows hundreds of thousands of clones, under 80% of them singletons. The sample consisted of CD4+ T cells sorted from blood, taken at week 0. Receptor source: a human donor with alopecia areata.

The chain couples TRBV7-8 to TRBJ1-5; 10 bases match TRBD1. CDR1 and CDR2 from the germline V gene are SGHVS and FQNEAQ. After removal of 5 bases from V and 3 bases from J, the junction contained 4 bases not matched to a gene. The CDR3 runs to 15 residues. The CDR3 reads CASSTTGGYNQPQHF. The CDR3 DNA follows: TGTGCCAGCAGCACGACAGGGGGCTACAATCAGCCCCAGCATTTT.

The V and J genes are TRBV30 and TRBJ2-1; the D gene is possibly TRBD2 (6 bases). From germline, CDR1 is GTSNPN and CDR2 SVGIG (reference sequence). V dropped 5 bases and J dropped 8 bases, with 13 bases sitting between them. The CDR3 has 12 amino acids. CDR3 sequence: CAWVRRGHEQFF. The CDR3 DNA reads TGTGCCTGGGTTAGGCGGGGCCATGAGCAGTTCTTC.

The rearrangement joins TRBV6-6 to TRBJ1-5; D ambiguous. V lost 4 bases and J 8 bases, leaving 12 bases between the germline ends. The germline V gene encodes CDR1 MNHNY and CDR2 SVGAGI (reference sequence). The CDR3 has 13 amino acids. As DNA, the CDR3 is TGTGCCAGCAGTTCGACGGGGTTTGAGCCCCAGCATTTT. Protein sequence: CASSSTGFEPQHF.

The chain couples TRBV30 to TRBJ2-7; 7 bases line up with TRBD1. J lost 2 bases, V lost 3 bases, and 1 base had no gene match. CDR3 size: 12 residues. Germline V gives CDR1 GTSNPN, CDR2 SVGIG (reference sequence). In nucleotides, the CDR3 is TGTGCCTGGAGCGGACAGGCCTACGAGCAGTACTTC. This translates into CAWSGQAYEQYF.

J is TRBJ1-1 and V is TRBV19; D is unresolved. The V end was cut by 7 bases, the J end by 1 base, with 13 bases between. Germline V gene data show CDR1 as LNHDA and CDR2 as SQIVND (reference sequence). The CDR3 runs 14 residues. CDR3 sequence (DNA): TGTGCCAGTATCCGAAGGGAGGGGAACACTGAAGCTTTCTTT. Protein sequence: CASIRREGNTEAFF.

For this clone: Other DNA sequences in the same sample also yield this CDR3. This chain uses TRBV7-2 with TRBJ2-3; no clear D. Trimming removed 2 bases at V and 0 bases at J, with 0 bases between. There are 12 residues in the CDR3. The V gene's germline CDR1 is SGHTA and CDR2 FQGNSA. CDR3 loop: CASSLSTDTQYF. The CDR3 DNA is TGTGCCAGCAGCTTAAGCACAGATACGCAGTATTTT. Variable domain in full (rest from reference TRBV7-2 and TRBJ2-3): GAGVSQSPSNKVTEKGKDVELRCDPISGHTALYWYRQSLGQGLEFLIYFQGNSAPDKSGLPSDRFSAERTGGSVSTLTIQRTQQEDSAVYLCASSLSTDTQYFGPGTRLTVL.

This rearrangement joins TRBV15 to TRBJ2-7, with TRBD1 matching 9 bases. This CDR3 region has 15 residues. With V trimmed by 5 bases and J by 6 bases, 11 bases remained unmatched. Germline loops: CDR1 LNHNV, CDR2 YYDKDF (reference sequence). CDR3 sequence: CATSARWGQGVEQYF. The CDR3, as DNA: TGTGCCACCAGCGCCCGTTGGGGACAGGGTGTCGAGCAGTACTTC. Full variable domain (rest looked up from reference TRBV15 and TRBJ2-7): DAMVIQNPRYQVTQFGKPVTLSCSQTLNHNVMYWYQQKSSQAPKLLFHYYDKDFNNEADTPDNFQSRRPNTSFCFLDIRSPGLGDTAMYLCATSARWGQGVEQYFGPGTRLTVT.

The chain uses TRBV29-1 and TRBJ1-1; D unresolved. The V end lost 6 bases, the J end lost 8 bases, and 7 bases lay between the germline ends. The germline V gene has CDR1 SQVTM and CDR2 ANQGSEA. CDR3 size: 9 residues. The CDR3 nucleotides are TGCAGCGTCGAGGAGGAAGCTTTCTTT. The encoded protein is CSVEEEAFF.